This TCR beta chain is from a study of cytomegalovirus exposure and HLA in healthy donors. The PCR ran on 60 Vbeta and 13 Jbeta primers. Measured with immunoSEQ multiplex PCR; TCRdb has only the in-frame clones, and not every one. The table records around 100,000 clones, 80% of them present only once. V was shortened by 7 bases and J by 10 bases, with 19 bases between the two germline ends. Germline loops: CDR1 LNHDA, CDR2 SQIVND (reference sequence). The CDR3 is made up of 14 amino acids. This clonotype originated in a man aged 30 to 39 in good health and CMV-seronegative. The chain employs TRBV19 and TRBJ2-2; the D gene is possibly TRBD1 (5 bases). The sequencing input was PBMCs. CDR3 nucleotides: TGTGCCAGTATCCGGCAGGGTTGGGGCGAGGAGCTGTTTTTT. It is translated as CASIRQGWGEELFF.